These 7 T cell receptor beta chains were all obtained from the same sample, sequenced in a study of beta chain features in type 1 diabetes. cDNA synthesis used the whole RNA isolate, giving expressed TCRB sequences. Sequencing was performed with immunoSEQ multiplex PCR; in TCRdb, only in-frame clones are kept and a portion is missing. In the table there are tens of thousands of clones, 30% to 40% of which are singletons. Sample: stem cell memory CD4+ T cells from blood. The source is a woman between 18 and 29 years old in good health.

The chain recombines TRBV30 with TRBJ1-2; the D gene is possibly TRBD1 (5 bases). CDR3 length: 15 residues. The V end was cut by 0 bases, the J end by 4 bases, with 15 bases between. CDR1 is GTSNPN, CDR2 SVGIG, per germline (reference sequence). The CDR3 is CAWSVLEQGVYGYTF. The CDR3 DNA sequence: TGTGCCTGGAGTGTACTGGAGCAGGGTGTCTATGGCTACACCTTC.

This clone was seen a handful of times. CDR3 in DNA: TGCGCCAGCAGCGGAGGACAGGTAGCTAACTATGGCTACACCTTC. Translation: CASSGGQVANYGYTF. The chain couples TRBV5-1 to TRBJ1-2; TRBD1 aligns across 7 bases. Germline CDR1 SGHRS, CDR2 YFSETQ. This CDR3 is 15 amino acids long. V lost 4 bases, J lost 0 bases, and 6 bases stayed unmatched.

The chain couples TRBV11-2 to TRBJ1-4, with TRBD1 as a possible D gene (5 bases). Trimming stripped 3 bases from V and 9 bases from J, with 14 bases between. CDR3 size: 14 residues. Germline lookup yields CDR1 SGHAT and CDR2 FQNNGV. The chain's CDR3 is CASSFEGDAKKLFF. The CDR3 region has the DNA TGTGCCAGCAGCTTTGAAGGGGATGCGAAAAAACTGTTTTTT. Full variable domain (remainder filled in from reference TRBV11-2 and TRBJ1-4): EAGVAQSPRYKIIEKRQSVAFWCNPISGHATLYWYQQILGQGPKLLIQFQNNGVVDDSQLPKDRFSAERLKGVDSTLKIQPAKLEDSAVYLCASSFEGDAKKLFFGSGTQLSVL.

This clone occurred a few times. CDR3 sequence reads: CASSADTGELFF. The CDR3 bases are TGTGCCAGCAGTGCCGACACCGGGGAGCTGTTTTTT. The chain is built from TRBV2 and TRBJ2-2, with unresolved D. Germline loops: CDR1 SNHLY, CDR2 FYNNEI. This CDR3 spans 12 amino acids. V was shortened by 4 bases and J by 3 bases, with 3 bases between the two germline ends.

A remark on this clone: At one of its ends the junction is not consistent with the germline gene, which may arise from a read error. The J gene is TRBJ1-2, the V gene TRBV11-3, with a weak D call TRBD1 (5 bases). The CDR3 extends over 15 amino acids. Per the germline V gene, CDR1 is SGHNT and CDR2 is YENEEA. The CDR3 nucleotides read TGTGCCAGCAGCGTAGACTCGATGGGGCACTATGGCTACACCTTC. Amino acid sequence: CASSVDSMGHYGYTF. Combining the CDR3 with reference TRBV11-3 and TRBJ1-2 gives the whole variable domain EAGVVQSPRYKIIEKKQPVAFWCNPISGHNTLYWYLQNLGQGPELLIRYENEEAVDDSQLPKDRFSAERLKGVDSTLKIQPAELGDSAVYLCASSVDSMGHYGYTFGSGTRLTVV.

This clone occurred a few times. CDR3 protein: CASSSLREAFF. Written as DNA, the CDR3 is TGTGCCAGCAGCTCCCTCAGGGAAGCTTTCTTT. The rearrangement joins TRBV7-2 to TRBJ1-1; D is unresolved. The CDR3 spans 11 residues. The V end was cut by 4 bases, the J end by 8 bases, with 8 bases between. Per germline, CDR1 SGHTA and CDR2 FQGNSA.

CDR3 sequence (DNA): TGTGCCAGCAGCTTGGCCACAGCTATCGACCATGGCTACACCTTC. This translates into CASSLATAIDHGYTF. J is TRBJ1-2 and V is TRBV5-8; D is unclear. CDR3 length equals 15 residues. V lost 0 bases and J 6 bases, leaving 15 bases between the germline ends. Germline CDR1 is SGHTS and CDR2 is YDEGEE.